This is a list of T cell receptor beta chains from one sample in a study of CD8 T cells in ankylosing spondylitis. TCRdb called the 5' RACE reads again in MiXCR, with one record for every CDR3 protein. The sample records about 220,000 distinct CDR3 sequences, about a sixth being singletons. The sequenced sample consisted of blood, either unsorted or a sorted T cell fraction (not recorded which). The receptors originated from a male donor with ankylosing spondylitis. Both conserved end residues are part of each CDR3. The D gene is left open where the match is weak. The size of a clone is reported for some rows only, either as once, few or many, or as a class for expanded clones.

d_gene,abundance,v_gene,j_gene,CDR3nt,CDR3aa
.,many,TRBV19,TRBJ1-2,TGTGCCAGTAGTACCGCCTTTCAGGGGTATGGCTACACCTTC,CASSTAFQGYGYTF
.,few,TRBV9,TRBJ2-1,TGTGCCAGCAGCGTAGGACAGGGAGGCCGCAATGAGCAGTTCTTC,CASSVGQGGRNEQFF
TRBD1,.,TRBV15,TRBJ1-2,TGTGCCACCAGGACGGACAGGGCCGGCTTTCGGCCTAACTATGGCTACACCTTC,CATRTDRAGFRPNYGYTF
TRBD1,few,TRBV5-6,TRBJ2-1,TGTGCCAGCAGCGCCCACTTCGGGACAGGGTCCTATGAGCAGTTCTTC,CASSAHFGTGSYEQFF
TRBD2,.,TRBV24-1,TRBJ2-2,TGTGCCACCAGTGGGGGCCGGGGGGGCGACACCGGGGAGCTGTTTTTT,CATSGGRGGDTGELFF
.,few,TRBV5-6,TRBJ1-5,TGTGCCAGCAGCCTTGGGTATAGCAATCAGCCCCAGCATTTT,CASSLGYSNQPQHF
.,many,TRBV25-1,TRBJ2-1,TGTGCCAGCAGTGAATATCGGGGTAATGAGCAGTTCTTC,CASSEYRGNEQFF
.,.,TRBV28,TRBJ2-2,TGTGCCAGCAGCCGGGGTACCCGGGACACAAACACCGGGGAGCTGTTTTTT,CASSRGTRDTNTGELFF
.,many,TRBV18,TRBJ1-2,TGTGCCAGCTCACCCTGGCAGAACTATGGCTACACCTTC,CASSPWQNYGYTF
TRBD1,.,TRBV4-1,TRBJ2-2,TGCGCCAGCAGCCAAGGACAGGGCGGCGGGGAGCTGTTTTTT,CASSQGQGGGELFF
.,few,TRBV10-2,TRBJ2-6,TGCGCCAGCAGTTCGAACATTTTTGCTAACACTGGGGCCAACGTCCTGACTTTC,CASSSNIFANTGANVLTF
.,many,TRBV4-1,TRBJ2-7,TGCGCCAGCAGCCAAGACCCATGGAGCGGCTACGAGCAGTACTTC,CASSQDPWSGYEQYF
.,few,TRBV27,TRBJ2-3,TGTGCCAGCAGGGACCCTTTGGGGGATACGCAGTATTTT,CASRDPLGDTQYF
.,few,TRBV20-1,TRBJ2-1,TGCAGTGCTAATCCCCTCAGCGCCCCGAGGGGGGATGAGCAGTTCTTC,CSANPLSAPRGDEQFF
.,.,TRBV9,TRBJ2-1,TGTGCCAGCAGCGCAGGGACCCGCGTTGGTAATGAGCAGTTCTTC,CASSAGTRVGNEQFF
.,.,TRBV4-1,TRBJ2-5,TGCGCCAGCAGCCAAGAGTGGCGGGCCCAAGAGACCCAGTACTTC,CASSQEWRAQETQYF
.,few,TRBV11-2,TRBJ2-2,TGTGCCAGCAGCTTATGGACCACTCCTACCGGGGAGCTGTTTTTT,CASSLWTTPTGELFF
TRBD2,.,TRBV20-1,TRBJ2-1,TGCAGTGCTAGAGATCTAGCGGGCCCATACAATGAGCAGTTCTTC,CSARDLAGPYNEQFF
.,few,TRBV2,TRBJ2-7,TGTGCCAGCAGTGAAGGGCCGGGACTCTCCTACGAGCAGTACTTC,CASSEGPGLSYEQYF
TRBD2,once,TRBV2,TRBJ2-1,TGTGCCATCCCCGGGGGGATTGGGAACAATGAGCAGTTCTTC,CAIPGGIGNNEQFF
TRBD2,.,TRBV12-3/TRBV12-4,TRBJ2-1,TGTGCCAGCAGTTTGCAGCGGGAGGGCGATGAGCAGTTCTTC,CASSLQREGDEQFF
.,.,TRBV25-1,TRBJ1-4,TGTGCCAGCAGTGAACCTCAGGGCACTAATGAAAAACTGTTTTTT,CASSEPQGTNEKLFF
TRBD2,few,TRBV6-1,TRBJ2-5,TGTGCCAGCAGTCAACCAGGACTAGCCCAAGAGACCCAGTACTTC,CASSQPGLAQETQYF
.,few,TRBV6-4,TRBJ2-2,TGTGCCAGCAGTGGAGGGGGGACGAACACCGGGGAGCTGTTTTTT,CASSGGGTNTGELFF
.,.,TRBV12-3/TRBV12-4,TRBJ1-4,TGTGCCAGCAGTCAAACCGGGAGTGGGGCTAATGAAAAACTGTTTTTT,CASSQTGSGANEKLFF
.,few,TRBV29-1,TRBJ1-2,TGCAGCGTTCCGGGCTATGGCTACACCTTC,CSVPGYGYTF
.,.,TRBV15,TRBJ1-1,TGTGCCACCAGCAGAGATCCCGAAGGAGACACTGAAGCTTTCTTT,CATSRDPEGDTEAFF
.,.,TRBV7-8,TRBJ2-3,TGTGCCAGCAACCCGGGCGCACCAGATACGCAGTATTTT,CASNPGAPDTQYF
.,few,TRBV11-3,TRBJ1-1,TGTGCCAGCAGCTTAGTGGCAGGAAATGAAGCTTTCTTT,CASSLVAGNEAFF
.,few,TRBV29-1,TRBJ1-2,TGCAGCGACCTAGACAGCAGTGACTATGGCTACACCTTC,CSDLDSSDYGYTF
TRBD1,few,TRBV6-5,TRBJ2-1,TGTGCCAGCATTAGGACAGGGGAGTCGAATGAGCAGTTCTTC,CASIRTGESNEQFF
.,.,TRBV4-1,TRBJ2-1,TGCGCCAGCAGCCAAATCGGGGTCACCTACAATGAGCAGTTCTTC,CASSQIGVTYNEQFF